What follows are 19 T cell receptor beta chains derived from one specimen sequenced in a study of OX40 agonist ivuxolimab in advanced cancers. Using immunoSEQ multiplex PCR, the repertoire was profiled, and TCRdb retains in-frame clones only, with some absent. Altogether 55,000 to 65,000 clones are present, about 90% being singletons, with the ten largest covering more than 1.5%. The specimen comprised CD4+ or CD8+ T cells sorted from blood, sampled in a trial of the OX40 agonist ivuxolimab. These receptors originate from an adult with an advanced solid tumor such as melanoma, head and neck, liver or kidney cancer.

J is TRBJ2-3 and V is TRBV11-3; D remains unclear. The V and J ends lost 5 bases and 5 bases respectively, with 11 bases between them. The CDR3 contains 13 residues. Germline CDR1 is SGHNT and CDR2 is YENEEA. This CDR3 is CASSDSGLDTQYF. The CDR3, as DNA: TGTGCCAGCAGCGACTCCGGGTTAGATACGCAGTATTTT.

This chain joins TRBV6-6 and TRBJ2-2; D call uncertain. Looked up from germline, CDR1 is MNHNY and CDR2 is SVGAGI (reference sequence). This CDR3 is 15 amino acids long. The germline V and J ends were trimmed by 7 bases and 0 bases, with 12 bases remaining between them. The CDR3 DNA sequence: TGTGCCAGCAATTGGGTACCCACGAACACCGGGGAGCTGTTTTTT. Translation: CASNWVPTNTGELFF.

CDR3 in DNA: TGTGCCAGCACCCTTTACAGGGGGGCCTACGAGCAGTACTTC. Its translation is CASTLYRGAYEQYF. V is TRBV28 and J is TRBJ2-7, with TRBD1 matching 8 bases. CDR1 is MDHEN and CDR2 is SYDVKM in the germline V gene. The ends lost 7 bases at V and 2 bases at J; junction bases unmatched: 7. The CDR3 runs 14 residues.

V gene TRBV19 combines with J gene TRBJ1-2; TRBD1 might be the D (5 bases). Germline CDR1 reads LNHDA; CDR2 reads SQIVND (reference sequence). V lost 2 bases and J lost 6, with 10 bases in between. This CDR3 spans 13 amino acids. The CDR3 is CASSIRRGDGYTF. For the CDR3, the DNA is TGTGCCAGTAGTATAAGGAGGGGTGATGGCTACACCTTC.

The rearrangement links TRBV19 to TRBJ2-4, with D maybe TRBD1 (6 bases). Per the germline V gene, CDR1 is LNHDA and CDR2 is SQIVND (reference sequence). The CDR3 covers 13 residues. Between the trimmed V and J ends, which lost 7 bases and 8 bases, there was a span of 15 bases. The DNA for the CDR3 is TGTGCCAGTAAAAAACAGGGTTCGGACATTCAGTACTTC. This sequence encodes CASKKQGSDIQYF.

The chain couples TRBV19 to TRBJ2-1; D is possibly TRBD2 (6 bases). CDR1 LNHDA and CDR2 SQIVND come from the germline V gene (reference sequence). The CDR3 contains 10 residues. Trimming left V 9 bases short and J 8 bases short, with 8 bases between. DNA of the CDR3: TGTGCCAGCCGCGGGGATGAGCAGTTCTTC. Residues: CASRGDEQFF.

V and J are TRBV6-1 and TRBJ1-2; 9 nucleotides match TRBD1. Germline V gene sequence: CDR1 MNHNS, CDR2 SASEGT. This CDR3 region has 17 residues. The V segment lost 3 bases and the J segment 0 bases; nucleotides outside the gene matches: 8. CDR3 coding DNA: TGTGCCAGCAGTGACAAGGACAGGGGCACCCCTAACTATGGCTACACCTTC. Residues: CASSDKDRGTPNYGYTF.

CDR3 DNA: TGTGCCAGCAGCTACCTAGGGGATCGCTACACCTTC. It yields the protein CASSYLGDRYTF. V is TRBV7-2 and J is TRBJ1-2; maybe TRBD1 (5 bases). The V gene's germline CDR1 is SGHTA and CDR2 FQGNSA. This CDR3 contains 12 residues. V was clipped by 4 bases and J by 9 bases, with 12 bases between them.

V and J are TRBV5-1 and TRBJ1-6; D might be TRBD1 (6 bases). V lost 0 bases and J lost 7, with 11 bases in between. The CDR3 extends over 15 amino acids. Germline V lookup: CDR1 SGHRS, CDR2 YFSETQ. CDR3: CASSLATGQNSPLHF. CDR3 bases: TGCGCCAGCAGCTTGGCGACAGGCCAAAATTCACCCCTCCACTTT.

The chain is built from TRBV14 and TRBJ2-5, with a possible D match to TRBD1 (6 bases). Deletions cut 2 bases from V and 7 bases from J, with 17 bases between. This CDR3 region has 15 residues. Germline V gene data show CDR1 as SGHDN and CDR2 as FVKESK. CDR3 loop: CASSQTLPGVGTQYF. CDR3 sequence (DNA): TGTGCCAGCAGCCAAACCCTACCAGGGGTTGGGACCCAGTACTTC.

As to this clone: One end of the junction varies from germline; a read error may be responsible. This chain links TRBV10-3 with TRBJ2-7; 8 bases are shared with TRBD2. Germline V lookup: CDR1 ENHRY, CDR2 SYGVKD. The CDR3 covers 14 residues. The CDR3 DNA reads TGTGCCAGCAGTGTAGCGGGACCTCCCTACGAGCAGTACTTC. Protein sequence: CASSVAGPPYEQYF.

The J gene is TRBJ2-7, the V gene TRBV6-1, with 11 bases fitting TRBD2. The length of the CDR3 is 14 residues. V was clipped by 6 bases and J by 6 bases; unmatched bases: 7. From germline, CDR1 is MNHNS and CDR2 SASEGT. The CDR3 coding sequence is TGTGCCAGCAGAGCTAGCGGGGGGAGCCTCGAGCAGTACTTC. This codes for CASRASGGSLEQYF.

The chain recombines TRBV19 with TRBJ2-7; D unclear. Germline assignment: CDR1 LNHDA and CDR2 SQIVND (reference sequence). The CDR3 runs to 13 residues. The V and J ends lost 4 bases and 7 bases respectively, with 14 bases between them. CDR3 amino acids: CASSRAEPKEQYF. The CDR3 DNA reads TGTGCCAGTAGTAGGGCGGAGCCGAAAGAGCAGTACTTC.

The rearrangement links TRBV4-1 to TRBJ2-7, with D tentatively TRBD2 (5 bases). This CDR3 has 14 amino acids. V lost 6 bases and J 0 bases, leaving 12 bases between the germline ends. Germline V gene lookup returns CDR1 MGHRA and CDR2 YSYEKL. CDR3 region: CASRGGPSSYEQYF. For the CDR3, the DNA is TGCGCCAGCAGGGGCGGGCCCAGCTCCTACGAGCAGTACTTC.

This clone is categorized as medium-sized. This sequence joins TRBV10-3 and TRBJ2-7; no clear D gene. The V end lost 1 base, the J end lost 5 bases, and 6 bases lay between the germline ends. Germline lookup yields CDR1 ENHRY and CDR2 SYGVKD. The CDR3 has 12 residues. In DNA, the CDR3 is TGTGCCATCAGTGAGTTTAAGGACGAGCAGTACTTC. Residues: CAISEFKDEQYF.

The CDR3 DNA sequence: TGTGCCAGCAGTTCCGGGACAGGAAACTACAATGAGCAGTTCTTC. It translates to CASSSGTGNYNEQFF. The chain has TRBV6-4 and TRBJ2-1, with 8 bases lining up with TRBD1. Germline CDR1 reads MRHNA; CDR2 reads SNTAGT. The CDR3 has 15 residues. The trim removed 5 bases at V and 3 bases at J, leaving 6 bases unmatched.

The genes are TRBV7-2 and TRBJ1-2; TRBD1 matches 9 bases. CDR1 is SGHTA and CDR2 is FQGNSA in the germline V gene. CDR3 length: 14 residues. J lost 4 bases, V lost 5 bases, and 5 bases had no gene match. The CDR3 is CASSLQGAPYGYTF. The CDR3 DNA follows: TGTGCCAGCAGCCTACAGGGGGCTCCCTATGGCTACACCTTC.

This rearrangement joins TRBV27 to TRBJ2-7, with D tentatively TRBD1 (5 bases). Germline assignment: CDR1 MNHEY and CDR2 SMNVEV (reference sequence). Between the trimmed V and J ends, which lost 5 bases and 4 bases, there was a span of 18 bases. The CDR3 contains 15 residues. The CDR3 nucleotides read TGTGCCAGCAGTCAAGGACAAGGGGTAACTTACGAGCAGTACTTC. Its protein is CASSQGQGVTYEQYF.

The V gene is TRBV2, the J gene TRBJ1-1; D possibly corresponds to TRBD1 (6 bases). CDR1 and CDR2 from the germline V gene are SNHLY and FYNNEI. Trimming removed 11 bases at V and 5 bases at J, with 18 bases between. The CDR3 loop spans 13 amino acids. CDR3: CAGSFGGPTEAFF. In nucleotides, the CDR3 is TGTGCCGGATCTTTCGGGGGGCCGACTGAAGCTTTCTTT.